The T cell receptor beta chain described here comes from a study of read filtering for tumor transcriptome and immune sequencing. Across the whole study: Among patients, some 17 were male and approximately 15 female, aged roughly 40 to 90 (mean about 69). After DNase treatment, RNA was made into whole-transcriptome libraries. Broader study findings: IR-seq and RNA-seq agreed better without single-read clonotypes.

In this sample, this clonotype turned up many times. Its cognate antigen is unknown. This CDR3 has 15 amino acids. In germline, CDR1 is MDHEN, CDR2 SYDVKM. V lost 2 bases to trimming and J lost 7 bases, with 15 bases between them. This library used about 360 ng RNA and molecular barcoded adaptors spanning alpha/delta and beta/gamma chains. TCRdb used MiXCR to reprocess the reads, holding one entry per CDR3 protein. The repertoire holds tens of thousands of distinct CDR3 sequences, with 20% to 25% as singletons. This TCR was sampled from a donor aged 40 or older with multiple myeloma. Material: a population of CD138-negative cells sorted from bone marrow. The chain joins TRBV28 to TRBJ1-5; TRBD1 might be the D (6 bases). The CDR3 region has the DNA TGTGCCAGCAGTTTAGGGGGGGCTTTCGGCCAGCCCCAGCATTTT. Its protein is CASSLGGAFGQPQHF. The whole variable domain, remainder taken from reference TRBV28 and TRBJ1-5, is DVKVTQSSRYLVKRTGEKVFLECVQDMDHENMFWYRQDPGLGLRLIYFSYDVKMKEKGDIPEGYSVSREKKERFSLILESASTNQTSMYLCASSLGGAFGQPQHFGDGTRLSIL.